This T cell receptor (beta chain) was retrieved from a study of CD8 T cells in Susac syndrome. This clonotype was recorded a few times. After extraction with the RNeasy kit, roughly 0.45 to 1 ug of the RNA was reverse transcribed using random hexamers. Multiplex immunoSEQ PCR targeted 54 Vbeta and 13 Jbeta TCR beta segments. MiXCR, run by TCRdb on the immunoSEQ multiplex PCR reads, gives a single entry per CDR3 protein. The data show roughly 200,000 distinct CDR3 sequences, 85% to 95% seen once. The specimen sequenced was CD4+ T cells from PBMCs. This TCR derives from a human donor with Susac syndrome.

Written as DNA, the CDR3 is TGCAGTGCTAGGTCGCTAGCCCACGAGCAGTACTTC. Protein: CSARSLAHEQYF. The chain uses TRBV20-1 and TRBJ2-7; TRBD2 might be the D (5 bases). The V end lost 3 bases, the J end lost 5 bases, and 11 bases lay between the germline ends. Germline V gene data show CDR1 as DFQATT and CDR2 as SNEGSKA (reference sequence). The CDR3 is made up of 12 amino acids.